This TCR beta chain was sequenced in a study of blood T cell repertoires in COVID-19 (TCRdb year 2020). Broadly, across the study: Samples from collaborators originated in the United States, Italy and Spain and spanned both the acute and convalescent phases of COVID-19. The material from the prospective study consisted of cDNA or gDNA derived from T cells, B-cell-depleted T cells, or PBMCs. Deeply sampled blood TCRbeta repertoires from subjects exposed to, actively infected with, or recovered from COVID-19 were included in the dataset. The repertoires were made available in a free public database intended to serve as a resource for research on the immune response to SARS-CoV-2. The samples were drawn from the first 160 participants of the ongoing ImmuneRACE study and from 1,200 or so subjects provided by 6 global collaborators. Sample metadata almost always included a de-identified subject ID, COVID-19 status, age in years and sex. HLA class I and class II types, where available, came from metadata supplied by the sample provider rather than from assay-based typing.

As regards this clone: Its antigen is not yet known. No qualities accompany the bases; no much larger clone lies one base away.

Spanning cysteine to phenylalanine, the CDR3 consists of 19 amino acids. Here the CDR3 DNA is all that survives: 57 bases in frame from base 1. Here V drops 3 bases and J drops 1 base, and the junction holds 13 bases not matched to any gene. At one collaborating source in Seattle, patients were enrolled during active infection and were followed longitudinally through the course of disease. Whole blood was collected in K2EDTA tubes by collaborating institutions according to the institutions' own protocols. For TCRbeta analysis, collaborators shipped samples as frozen whole blood, isolated PBMCs, or DNA extracted from either of those sample types. Results and caveats for the whole study, not just this receptor: The quantity of clinical and demographic metadata differed by source and by participant and was supplied without curation.

TCRbeta CDR3 regions were amplified from genomic DNA by means of the immunoSEQ Assay, a bias-controlled multiplex PCR. Concerning the study's data processing: Nucleated cell counts per sample were estimated from amplification of reference gene primers within the assay. To quantify the absolute abundance of each unique TCRbeta CDR3 rearrangement, sequence reads were collapsed and filtered. For each sample, productive Simpson clonality was calculated as the square root of Simpson's diversity index across productive rearrangements. TCRdb limited this immuneACCESS table to in-frame rearrangements with V and J called. A share of clones is missing; checked studies link under half to unresolved V genes, and the rest is unexplained. For V, J and clone size, that table is used; D and trimming come from the DNA. For this sample there are hundreds of thousands of clones; about 82% appear just once. The biggest ten clones account for 5.5% to 6% of the sample.

Source material: peripheral blood. The sequence derives from a woman older than 75 with COVID-19, enrolled during active disease. The V and J segments used are TRBV23-1 and TRBJ1-5, with 9 middle bases fitting TRBD1. TRBV23-1 is an open reading frame whose function is uncertain. Here the CDR3 is given as CASSHGDRDAPGSNQPQHF. In nucleotide form, the sequence is TGCGCCAGCAGTCATGGGGACAGGGACGCCCCGGGGAGCAATCAGCCCCAGCATTTT.